Here is one T cell receptor beta chain with its context. Its antigen is currently unknown. The data originate from a study of blood T cells in healthy people across ages. The overall study: Capture by template switching was about one barcoded beta molecule per two T cells. Overall study results and limits: Estimates drawn from one million T cells were deemed to understate diversity.

Alongside a J-beta primer mix, a sample-barcoded 5' primer served in a second PCR lasting about 7 to 12 cycles. TCRdb reprocessed the 5' RACE reads with MiXCR, giving one entry per CDR3 protein. The repertoire includes more than 450,000 distinct CDR3 sequences, roughly a quarter of them detected once, and 3.6% sits in the top ten. The ends lost 5 bases at V and 4 bases at J; junction bases unmatched: 10. Germline V gene lookup returns CDR1 MNHEY and CDR2 SVGAGI. This CDR3 is built from 15 residues. The same data also went into a second study, on T cells of mothers and their children.

V gene TRBV6-5 combines with J gene TRBJ2-5; 7 nucleotides align to TRBD1. Sequencing was carried out using blood. The receptor was derived from a boy aged 2 to 10 in good health. This CDR3 is CASSPGGFRAETQYF. The DNA for the CDR3 is TGTGCCAGCAGTCCAGGGGGTTTTCGAGCAGAGACCCAGTACTTC.